This is a list of T cell receptor beta chains from one sample in a study of blood T cell repertoires in COVID-19. Clones were sequenced by immunoSEQ multiplex PCR, and TCRdb holds only the in-frame ones, with some missing. The profile shows 55,000 to 65,000 clones, just over 90% of them singletons. The sample was peripheral blood. The origin of the receptors is a human donor in a cohort sampled during active COVID-19. Both conserved end residues are trimmed from each CDR3.

j_gene	v_gene	CDR3aa
TRBJ2-3	TRBV28	ASSWASGRGDTQY
TRBJ2-1	TRBV19	ASSIVGLAGGPRGHNEQF
TRBJ2-1	TRBV11-2	ASSGTSMGPHEQF
TRBJ1-4	TRBV11-2	ASSDPGEINEKLF
TRBJ2-7	TRBV11-3	ASSPQVYEQY
TRBJ2-7	TRBV28	ASSFGGSLGEQY
TRBJ2-7	TRBV5-4	ASSVGALDSYEQY
TRBJ1-5	TRBV2	ASRQNRANNQPQH
TRBJ2-2	TRBV2	ASSLDRGYTGELF
TRBJ1-2	TRBV11-2	ASSAQGDGYT
TRBJ2-1	TRBV27	ASSNTGGGGPYEQF
TRBJ2-7	TRBV28	AIGRDRGLEQY
TRBJ1-4	TRBV18	ASSPDRGREKLF
TRBJ2-7	TRBV4-2	ASSQGTSYEQY
TRBJ2-1	TRBV24-1	ATSAAVPREQF
TRBJ1-6	TRBV5-5	ASSTTGLLQNSPLH
TRBJ2-5	TRBV6-5	ASSYGQGGETQY
TRBJ1-1	TRBV3-1/TRBV3-2	ASSQGRHTEAF
TRBJ1-5	TRBV28	ASSGLGQGPHQPQH
TRBJ2-2	TRBV5-5	ASRSGTLNTGELF
TRBJ1-1	TRBV2	ASSEMGQQVTEAF
TRBJ2-5	TRBV7-9	ASSRQGALPQETQY
TRBJ2-7	TRBV12-5	ASTSGYSYEQY
TRBJ1-5	TRBV19	ASSIQGADQPQH
TRBJ2-5	TRBV9	ASSRAGTHQETQY
TRBJ1-2	TRBV27	ASSSGQGNYGYT
TRBJ1-3	TRBV5-1	ASSLPETGAGNTIY
TRBJ2-3	TRBV7-9	ASSLAENTDTQY
TRBJ2-1	TRBV19	ASSMGQGNNEQF
TRBJ2-1	TRBV19	ASSRLAGVGDEQF
TRBJ1-6	TRBV6-1	ASSGQHSSYNSPLH
TRBJ2-5	TRBV15	ATTSLRETQY
TRBJ2-2	TRBV13	ASSRGHLRGSNTGELF
TRBJ1-3	TRBV6-6	ASSSGTNPGNTIY
TRBJ2-5	TRBV24-1	ATSDFDRGYETQY
TRBJ2-7	TRBV5-1	ASSLGLAGLYEQY
TRBJ1-3	TRBV5-4	ASSLEGGTSGNTIY
TRBJ2-7	TRBV10-3	AISGDRPYEQY
TRBJ1-1	TRBV6-6	ASSYSPPTGFEAF
TRBJ1-2	TRBV6-2/TRBV6-3	ASSYGGSYT
TRBJ2-7	TRBV7-3	ASSFGQNYEQY
TRBJ2-1	TRBV4-3	ASSQGSQGNEQF
TRBJ2-1	TRBV5-4	ASSAGLAGYNEQF
TRBJ1-2	TRBV28	ASSFRDSGRGYT
TRBJ1-1	TRBV7-9	ASSLSYGTGDTEAF
TRBJ2-5	TRBV7-9	ASSLNPRGETQY
TRBJ2-1	TRBV6-2/TRBV6-3	ASSLKLAGGNEQF
TRBJ2-1	TRBV7-9	ASSLGDNYNEQF
TRBJ2-3	TRBV11-3	ASSLAVRGTDTQY
TRBJ2-3	TRBV27	ARGQGAETDTQY
TRBJ2-7	TRBV15	ATSREQGVDEQY
TRBJ2-7	TRBV27	ASSSPLAGVREQY
TRBJ2-7	TRBV7-2	ASSPQISLAGAYGYEQY
TRBJ2-3	TRBV4-2	ASSQGAGAPPDTQY